Below are 21 T cell receptor beta chains sequenced from a single sample in a study of early stage breast cancer tumors. Measured with immunoSEQ multiplex PCR; TCRdb has only the in-frame clones, and not every one. The top ten hold approximately 1.5% of the sample, which has 45,000 to 60,000 clones, roughly 80% seen once. Sequences were obtained from blood. Receptors originate from a person aged 45 to 60 with breast cancer.

This chain uses TRBV5-1 with TRBJ1-4, with D possibly being TRBD1 (5 bases). The V end lost 0 bases, the J end lost 2 bases, and 11 bases lay between the germline ends. This CDR3 comprises 16 residues. The germline gives CDR1 SGHRS, CDR2 YFSETQ. The CDR3 DNA follows: TGCGCCAGCAGCTTGGGGCCCGAGGGGACTAATGAAAAACTGTTTTTT. It is translated as CASSLGPEGTNEKLFF.

The CDR3 DNA is TGTGCCAGTAGTATGGGCCCCGCCAGGAACGAGCAGTACTTC. It translates to CASSMGPARNEQYF. The chain links TRBV19 to TRBJ2-7; D is unresolved. Germline CDR1 and CDR2: LNHDA and SQIVND (reference sequence). The CDR3 is made up of 14 amino acids. Trimming pared 3 bases from V and 5 bases from J, leaving 14 bases between.

The rearrangement joins TRBV28 to TRBJ1-5, with D unclear. There are 14 residues in the CDR3. Trimming pared 3 bases from V and 3 bases from J, leaving 9 bases between. Germline V gene sequence: CDR1 MDHEN, CDR2 SYDVKM. This chain's CDR3 is CASSLGRNNQPQHF. The DNA of the CDR3 is TGTGCCAGCAGTTTGGGTAGGAACAATCAGCCCCAGCATTTT. The full variable domain, in which reference TRBV28 and TRBJ1-5 provide the parts outside the CDR3, is DVKVTQSSRYLVKRTGEKVFLECVQDMDHENMFWYRQDPGLGLRLIYFSYDVKMKEKGDIPEGYSVSREKKERFSLILESASTNQTSMYLCASSLGRNNQPQHFGDGTRLSIL.

This clone turned up a few times. The CDR3 here is CASSLVGKGSPLHF. DNA of the CDR3: TGTGCCAGCAGTTTGGTAGGGAAGGGTTCACCCCTCCACTTT. This chain connects TRBV27 to TRBJ1-6; D gene uncertain. The CDR3 has 14 residues. The V and J ends lost 3 bases and 9 bases respectively, with 12 bases between them. In germline, CDR1 is MNHEY, CDR2 SMNVEV (reference sequence).

This clone came up once. This sequence joins TRBV15 and TRBJ1-1; TRBD1 aligns across 9 bases. V trimming: 1 base; J trimming: 4 bases; junction bases outside the gene matches: 1. The CDR3 covers 14 residues. The germline V gene encodes CDR1 LNHNV and CDR2 YYDKDF (reference sequence). In DNA form, the CDR3 reads TGTGCCACCAGCAGAGGGGACAGGGTCACTGAAGCTTTCTTT. Its protein product is CATSRGDRVTEAFF.

The J gene is TRBJ2-4, the V gene TRBV7-2; D gene uncertain. The CDR3 contains 17 residues. V lost 1 base, J lost 1 base, and 14 bases lay in between. The V gene's germline CDR1 is SGHTA and CDR2 FQGNSA. The DNA for the CDR3 is TGTGCCAGCAGCTTAGGGTCCTCTCGCCGTGCCAAAAACATTCAGTACTTC. Residues: CASSLGSSRRAKNIQYF.

This clone was detected once. The chain carries TRBV2 and TRBJ1-1, with D uncertain. V lost 5 bases and J lost 3, with 10 bases in between. CDR1 is SNHLY, CDR2 FYNNEI, per germline. This CDR3 has 13 amino acids. CDR3 sequence reads: CASSPNGDTEAFF. Written as DNA, the CDR3 is TGTGCCAGCAGTCCGAACGGGGACACTGAAGCTTTCTTT.

The rearrangement uses TRBV19 and TRBJ1-5, with 9 bases fitting TRBD1. J was trimmed by 6 bases and V by 10 bases; bases with no gene match: 7. The germline gives CDR1 LNHDA, CDR2 SQIVND (reference sequence). CDR3 length: 13 residues. The CDR3 spells CAISDRGGQPQHF. CDR3 nucleotides: TGTGCCATTTCGGACAGGGGAGGTCAGCCCCAGCATTTT.

V gene TRBV5-1 combines with J gene TRBJ2-1, with a possible D match to TRBD2 (5 bases). This CDR3 has 13 amino acids. Trimming cost V 4 bases and J 9 bases, with 14 bases left between them. CDR1 is SGHRS and CDR2 is YFSETQ in the germline V gene. The chain's CDR3 is CASSPLSGSEQFF. In nucleotides, the CDR3 is TGCGCCAGCAGCCCCCTTTCTGGGAGTGAGCAGTTCTTC.

The chain's CDR3 is CASRRANSNQPQHF. DNA of the CDR3: TGTGCCAGCAGGAGGGCCAATAGCAATCAGCCCCAGCATTTT. The chain links TRBV28 to TRBJ1-5; the D is unclear. Germline-derived CDR1 and CDR2 are MDHEN and SYDVKM. The CDR3 totals 14 residues. V shed 6 bases and J shed 0 bases, with 9 bases lying between them.

CDR3 DNA sequence: TGCGCCAGCAGCTGGACAGGGTATGGCTACACCTTC. This sequence encodes CASSWTGYGYTF. The chain links TRBV5-1 to TRBJ1-2; 8 bases align to TRBD1. CDR1 and CDR2 from the germline V gene are SGHRS and YFSETQ. The CDR3 spans 12 residues. Trimming took 3 bases from V and 5 from J; bases not matched to a gene: 0.

The chain links TRBV5-1 to TRBJ2-7, with a tentative D call TRBD2 (5 bases). In germline, CDR1 is SGHRS, CDR2 YFSETQ. V lost 3 bases and J 1 base, leaving 11 bases between the germline ends. The CDR3 is 14 amino acids. The CDR3 here is CASSYRDLSYEQYF. The CDR3 DNA reads TGCGCCAGCAGCTACCGGGATCTGTCCTACGAGCAGTACTTC.

In this sample, this clone turned up once. The rearrangement uses TRBV19 and TRBJ1-4; a possible D gene is TRBD1 (5 bases). The CDR3 is 13 residues long. V shed 5 bases and J shed 5 bases, with 9 bases lying between them. Germline lookup yields CDR1 LNHDA and CDR2 SQIVND (reference sequence). CDR3 protein: CASSWAGNEKLFF. CDR3 nucleotide sequence: TGTGCCAGTAGTTGGGCAGGGAATGAAAAACTGTTTTTT.

The genes are TRBV19 and TRBJ2-7; 7 bases fit TRBD1. This CDR3 has 17 amino acids. V shed 7 bases, J shed 1 base, and the junction held 16 bases outside the gene matches. Germline V gives CDR1 LNHDA, CDR2 SQIVND (reference sequence). The CDR3 DNA sequence: TGTGCCAGTAAACGTGGCGGGTCGGCACAGGGGTCCTACGAGCAGTACTTC. Residues: CASKRGGSAQGSYEQYF.

The chain couples TRBV7-2 to TRBJ2-3; 8 nucleotides agree with TRBD2. CDR3 length: 16 residues. CDR1 is SGHTA and CDR2 is FQGNSA in the germline V gene. V was clipped by 2 bases and J by 2 bases; unmatched bases: 6. CDR3 nucleotide sequence: TGTGCCAGCAGCTTACAGGCGGGGGGTGACACAGATACGCAGTATTTT. Protein sequence: CASSLQAGGDTDTQYF.

The rearrangement joins TRBV5-5 to TRBJ2-5; D is undetermined. Per germline, CDR1 SGHKS and CDR2 YYEKEE (reference sequence). V dropped 0 bases and J dropped 4 bases, with 4 bases sitting between them. The CDR3 is 12 residues long. CDR3 nucleotides: TGTGCCAGCAGCTTGGCAGTAGAGACCCAGTACTTC. Translation: CASSLAVETQYF. The variable domain in full, completed from reference TRBV5-5 and TRBJ2-5, reads DAGVTQSPTHLIKTRGQQVTLRCSPISGHKSVSWYQQVLGQGPQFIFQYYEKEERGRGNFPDRFSARQFPNYSSELNVNALLLGDSALYLCASSLAVETQYFGPGTRLLVL.

The chain couples TRBV2 to TRBJ2-1; tentative D call: TRBD1 (7 bases). The germline V and J ends were trimmed by 1 base and 10 bases, with 20 bases remaining between them. CDR3 length: 16 amino acids. Germline values: CDR1 SNHLY, CDR2 FYNNEI. The CDR3 DNA reads as TGTGCCAGCAGTGAAGGGCGGGGCAACAGGGGATACGAGCAGTTCTTC. This sequence encodes CASSEGRGNRGYEQFF.

This chain links TRBV29-1 with TRBJ1-4; D gene uncertain. The CDR3 is 13 residues long. V lost 4 bases and J 8 bases, leaving 14 bases between the germline ends. In germline, CDR1 is SQVTM, CDR2 ANQGSEA. In DNA, the CDR3 is TGCAGCGTTGCCCGGGATTACCGGGAAAAACTGTTTTTT. Translating it yields CSVARDYREKLFF. Using reference TRBV29-1 and TRBJ1-4 for the parts outside the CDR3, the full variable domain is SAVISQKPSRDICQRGTSLTIQCQVDSQVTMMFWYRQQPGQSLTLIATANQGSEATYESGFVIDKFPISRPNLTFSTLTVSNMSPEDSSIYLCSVARDYREKLFFGSGTQLSVL.

Comments on this clone: At one of its ends the junction is not consistent with the germline gene, which may arise from a read error. The DNA of the CDR3 is TGTGCCAGCAGTTATGTGAAGTCCTCCGAGCAGTACTTC. This encodes CASSYVKSSEQYF. The J gene is TRBJ2-7, the V gene TRBV6-5; D is unresolved. CDR1 and CDR2 from the germline V gene are MNHEY and SVGAGI. CDR3 length equals 13 residues.

There are a few counts of this clone. The chain employs TRBV6-5 and TRBJ1-6; 10 bases fit TRBD1. With 2 bases clipped from V and 10 bases from J, the junction kept 8 bases outside the gene matches. CDR3 length: 16 residues. CDR1 is MNHEY and CDR2 is SVGAGI in the germline V gene. CDR3 amino acids: CASSYTRTGGTSPLHF. The CDR3 DNA reads as TGTGCCAGCAGTTACACCCGGACAGGGGGAACATCACCCCTCCACTTT.

This clone showed up just once. The genes are TRBV28 and TRBJ1-3; TRBD1 matches at 10 bases. The V and J ends lost 6 bases and 3 bases, in that order; junction bases with no gene match: 8. The germline CDR1 and CDR2 sequences are MDHEN and SYDVKM. CDR3 length: 16 amino acids. CDR3: CASRSRQGAFGNTIYF. CDR3 DNA sequence: TGTGCCAGCAGATCACGACAGGGGGCTTTTGGAAACACCATATATTTT. Using reference TRBV28 and TRBJ1-3 for the parts outside the CDR3, the full variable domain is DVKVTQSSRYLVKRTGEKVFLECVQDMDHENMFWYRQDPGLGLRLIYFSYDVKMKEKGDIPEGYSVSREKKERFSLILESASTNQTSMYLCASRSRQGAFGNTIYFGEGSWLTVV.